Each of the 25 T cell receptor beta chains below was sequenced from the same sample in a study of response to subunit inactivated influenza vaccine. TCRdb passed the RT-PCR reads through MiXCR, listing each CDR3 protein once. The sample yields roughly 500,000 distinct CDR3 sequences, approximately 16% seen once. The input for sequencing was CD4+ T cells sorted from PBMCs, taken less than 25 months after vaccination. The source of these receptors is a man between 50 and 75 years old who received an inactivated influenza vaccine.

The genes are TRBV20-1 and TRBJ1-1; D is undetermined. This CDR3 region has 15 residues. Germline assignment: CDR1 DFQATT and CDR2 SNEGSKA (reference sequence). Trimming left V 0 bases short and J 0 bases short, with 11 bases between. CDR3 bases: TGCAGTGCTAGAGATTCCGCAACGATGAACACTGAAGCTTTCTTT. Translated: CSARDSATMNTEAFF.

The table lists this clonotype with a few counts. This sequence joins TRBV29-1 and TRBJ1-1; TRBD1 matches at 9 bases. The germline V gene encodes CDR1 SQVTM and CDR2 ANQGSEA. Trimming at V came to 7 bases and at J to 4 bases, leaving 4 bases not matched to a gene. This CDR3 contains 12 residues. Written as DNA, the CDR3 is TGCAGCGCGCGACAGGGGGGCACTGAAGCTTTCTTT. Translating it yields CSARQGGTEAFF.

This clonotype was counted between two and nine times. This chain links TRBV20-1 with TRBJ2-1; TRBD1 agrees at 11 bases. CDR3 length: 16 residues. J gave up 4 bases and V 5 bases, and 10 bases lay outside the gene matches. The germline V gene encodes CDR1 DFQATT and CDR2 SNEGSKA (reference sequence). In DNA form, the CDR3 reads TGCAGTGCTTACCGGGACAGGGGGTCGATTTACAATGAGCAGTTCTTC. This translates into CSAYRDRGSIYNEQFF.

This clonotype showed up many times. For the CDR3, the DNA is TGCAGTGCTAGTGCGGCTAGCGGGGGCCCCTGGGATACGCAGTATTTT. As protein: CSASAASGGPWDTQYF. This rearrangement joins TRBV20-1 to TRBJ2-3, with 10 positions matching TRBD2. V gave up 3 bases and J gave up 6 bases; unmatched junction bases: 12. Per the germline V gene, CDR1 is DFQATT and CDR2 is SNEGSKA (reference sequence). The CDR3 runs 16 residues.

For this clonotype: Relative to the germline gene, one junction end is altered; a read error may explain this. V gene TRBV7-2 combines with J gene TRBJ2-1; 7 nucleotides align to TRBD2. The CDR3 extends over 17 amino acids. CDR1 is SGHTA and CDR2 is FQGNSA in the germline V gene. CDR3 in amino acids: CASRLVMGGRGYNEQFF. Here the CDR3 DNA reads TGTGCCAGCAGATTAGTGATGGGCGGGAGAGGGTACAATGAGCAGTTCTTC.

In the case of this clonotype: This may be a read error: a much more frequent sequence differs by one nucleotide. The rearrangement links TRBV6-2 or TRBV6-3 to TRBJ1-1; D gene uncertain. V was shortened by 6 bases and J by 1 base, with 9 bases between the two germline ends. The V gene's germline CDR1 is MNHEY and CDR2 SVGEGT. There are 13 residues in the CDR3. The CDR3 DNA follows: TGTGCCAGCAGGTGGGGAGGGAACACTGAAGCTTTCTTT. Translating gives CASRWGGNTEAFF.

The genes are TRBV12-3 or TRBV12-4 and TRBJ2-1; D is unclear. V lost 3 bases and J lost 9, with 12 bases in between. The CDR3 is 13 amino acids. The CDR3 loop reads CASSFDAVPEQFF. In nucleotides, the CDR3 is TGTGCCAGCAGTTTTGACGCGGTACCTGAGCAGTTCTTC.

This clonotype was seen many times. The gene calls are TRBV27 and TRBJ2-2, with unresolved D. Trimming shortened V by 8 bases and J by 4 bases, and 8 bases separated the two germline ends. CDR1 and CDR2 (germline): MNHEY, SMNVEV (reference sequence). This CDR3 is 12 amino acids long. CDR3 nucleotide sequence: TGTGCCAGCGGGTTTAGCACCGGGGAGCTGTTTTTT. Its protein product is CASGFSTGELFF.

This clonotype was detected a few times. This sequence joins TRBV6-2 or TRBV6-3 and TRBJ1-2; D possibly corresponds to TRBD1 (6 bases). The CDR3 spans 14 residues. Germline V CDR1 and CDR2: MNHEY, SVGEGT. Trimming stripped 6 bases from V and 4 bases from J, with 15 bases between. The CDR3 DNA is TGTGCCAGCAGCCGTAGGACAGTCCCCTATGGCTACACCTTC. This sequence encodes CASSRRTVPYGYTF.

This clonotype was seen a handful of times. The chain links TRBV20-1 to TRBJ2-3; TRBD2 agrees at 10 bases. The CDR3 runs to 19 residues. With 0 bases clipped from V and 2 bases from J, the junction kept 14 bases outside the gene matches. Germline V lookup: CDR1 DFQATT, CDR2 SNEGSKA (reference sequence). The CDR3 reads CSARDIFRLAGAYTDTQYF. The CDR3 coding sequence is TGCAGTGCTAGAGATATATTTAGGCTAGCGGGGGCTTACACAGATACGCAGTATTTT.

A few counts support this clonotype. The chain carries TRBV5-1 and TRBJ2-7, with D tentatively TRBD2 (6 bases). The CDR3 runs to 14 residues. Germline CDR1 is SGHRS and CDR2 is YFSETQ. Trimming shortened V by 4 bases and J by 5 bases, and 16 bases separated the two germline ends. CDR3: CASSPGTAGDEQYF. The CDR3 region has the DNA TGCGCCAGCAGCCCGGGGACTGCGGGCGACGAGCAGTACTTC.

This clonotype was counted a few times. The rearrangement uses TRBV29-1 and TRBJ2-7; D unclear. This CDR3 contains 13 residues. Germline values: CDR1 SQVTM, CDR2 ANQGSEA. Between the trimmed V and J ends, which lost 5 bases and 0 bases, there was a span of 11 bases. The CDR3, as DNA: TGCAGCGTTAGGCCGGTGGGCTCCTACGAGCAGTACTTC. This translates into CSVRPVGSYEQYF.

This clonotype appeared a few times. This sequence joins TRBV14 and TRBJ2-1; 7 bases are shared with TRBD1. From germline, CDR1 is SGHDN and CDR2 FVKESK. J was trimmed by 8 bases and V by 4 bases; bases with no gene match: 2. The CDR3 length is 12 residues. CDR3 region: CASSRGGHEQFF. CDR3 DNA: TGTGCCAGCAGCCGAGGGGGCCATGAGCAGTTCTTC.

This sequence joins TRBV20-1 and TRBJ2-7; TRBD1 matches at 10 bases. Germline CDR1 and CDR2: DFQATT and SNEGSKA (reference sequence). The trim removed 4 bases at V and 4 bases at J, leaving 4 bases unmatched. The CDR3 has 13 residues. The CDR3 region has the DNA TGCAGTGCTACCGACAGGGGGCTATACGAGCAGTACTTC. Amino acids: CSATDRGLYEQYF.

This clonotype was seen a handful of times. The V gene is TRBV9, the J gene TRBJ2-2; D might be TRBD2 (6 bases). CDR1 and CDR2 (germline): SGDLS, YYNGEE. V shed 5 bases and J shed 1 base, with 9 bases lying between them. The CDR3 has 14 amino acids. CDR3 in amino acids: CASSVSGNTGELFF. The CDR3 coding sequence is TGTGCCAGCAGTGTTAGCGGGAACACCGGGGAGCTGTTTTTT.

This clonotype was observed a few times. The CDR3 here is CAISETKTNTGELFF. The CDR3 nucleotides are TGTGCCATCAGTGAGACAAAAACGAACACCGGGGAGCTGTTTTTT. The chain is built from TRBV10-3 and TRBJ2-2, with no clear D. CDR3 size: 15 residues. Germline V gene data show CDR1 as ENHRY and CDR2 as SYGVKD. V lost 2 bases to trimming and J lost 0 bases, with 7 bases between them.

This clonotype came up many times. The chain recombines TRBV10-3 with TRBJ2-2; D is unclear. CDR1 is ENHRY, CDR2 SYGVKD, per germline. The CDR3 extends over 16 amino acids. Trimming took 4 bases from V and 4 from J, leaving 16 bases between them. The DNA of the CDR3 is TGTGCCATCAGTGGCCCCGTGCGGCAGAGCACCGGGGAGCTGTTTTTT. Protein product: CAISGPVRQSTGELFF.

This clonotype was seen a few times. The chain is built from TRBV3-1 and TRBJ2-2; no clear D. The ends were cut back, 1 base at V and 6 bases at J, with 6 bases in the middle. The CDR3 is made up of 13 amino acids. The V gene's germline CDR1 is LGHDT and CDR2 YNNKEL (reference sequence). The CDR3 region is CASSQVRSGELFF. CDR3 in DNA: TGTGCCAGCAGCCAAGTGCGGTCCGGGGAGCTGTTTTTT.

This clonotype was observed a few times. The chain uses TRBV7-2 and TRBJ2-7; 7 bases line up with TRBD1. CDR1 is SGHTA, CDR2 FQGNSA, per germline. Trimming at V came to 0 bases and at J to 3 bases, leaving 8 bases not matched to a gene. CDR3 length: 16 residues. This chain's CDR3 is CASSLAPTGDLYEQYF. CDR3 sequence (DNA): TGTGCCAGCAGCTTAGCCCCAACAGGGGATCTCTACGAGCAGTACTTC.

This clonotype was seen repeatedly, ten times or more. The J gene is TRBJ1-4, the V gene TRBV6-5; a possible D gene is TRBD1 (5 bases). The CDR3 runs to 17 residues. V dropped 0 bases and J dropped 2 bases, with 13 bases sitting between them. From germline, CDR1 is MNHEY and CDR2 SVGAGI. In nucleotides, the CDR3 is TGTGCCAGCAGTTACTCGAAGGTCCCAGGGACTAATGAAAAACTGTTTTTT. This sequence encodes CASSYSKVPGTNEKLFF.

The genes are TRBV15 and TRBJ2-3; TRBD2 matches 8 bases. CDR1 and CDR2 from the germline V gene are LNHNV and YYDKDF (reference sequence). CDR3 length: 16 residues. With 1 base clipped from V and 0 bases from J, the junction kept 3 bases outside the gene matches. The CDR3 DNA reads as TGTGCCACCAGCAGAGGGGCTAGCGGGAGCACAGATACGCAGTATTTT. Its protein product is CATSRGASGSTDTQYF. The whole variable domain, filled in from reference TRBV15 and TRBJ2-3, reads DAMVIQNPRYQVTQFGKPVTLSCSQTLNHNVMYWYQQKSSQAPKLLFHYYDKDFNNEADTPDNFQSRRPNTSFCFLDIRSPGLGDTAMYLCATSRGASGSTDTQYFGPGTRLTVL.

The gene calls are TRBV20-1 and TRBJ1-1; 10 nucleotides agree with TRBD1. This CDR3 has 14 residues. The J segment lost 6 bases and the V segment lost 2 bases, leaving 6 bases of the junction unmatched. The germline gives CDR1 DFQATT, CDR2 SNEGSKA (reference sequence). CDR3 sequence: CSARPGTGESEAFF. Written as DNA, the CDR3 is TGCAGTGCTAGACCTGGGACAGGGGAATCTGAAGCTTTCTTT.

The rearrangement links TRBV4-2 to TRBJ2-5, with a weak D call TRBD1 (6 bases). The CDR3 extends over 16 amino acids. The V end lost 5 bases, the J end lost 5 bases, and 21 bases lay between the germline ends. CDR1 LGHNA and CDR2 YNFKEQ come from the germline V gene. In DNA form, the CDR3 reads TGTGCCAGCAGCTCGGGTGGGTTACAGGGACATGAGACCCAGTACTTC. It translates to CASSSGGLQGHETQYF.

The chain links TRBV5-4 to TRBJ2-1; 8 nucleotides align to TRBD2. This CDR3 has 15 amino acids. The junction had 5 bases not matched to a gene; V was cut back by 2 bases and J by 4 bases. CDR1 is SGHNT, CDR2 YYREEE, per germline (reference sequence). Here the CDR3 reads CASSLSSGVYNEQFF. CDR3 DNA: TGTGCCAGCAGCTTAAGTAGCGGGGTTTACAATGAGCAGTTCTTC.

V is TRBV12-3 or TRBV12-4 and J is TRBJ2-2, with TRBD2 matching 10 bases. The CDR3 extends over 16 amino acids. Trimming removed 0 bases from V and 7 bases from J; junction bases left unmatched: 5. CDR3 region: CASSLAGTSVGGELFF. In DNA, the CDR3 is TGTGCCAGCAGTTTAGCCGGGACTAGCGTCGGCGGGGAGCTGTTTTTT.